The rows below give T cell receptor beta chains drawn from one sample of a study of blood T cell repertoires in COVID-19. Generated by immunoSEQ multiplex PCR, the TCRdb table keeps only in-frame clones and is missing some. The table lists approximately 10,000 clones, around 82% of them singletons. The specimen was peripheral blood. These receptors all come from a human donor in a cohort sampled during active COVID-19. The conserved cysteine and the conserved F or W are not part of the CDR3 here. Fields, in order: V gene, J gene, CDR3 length, D gene, CDR3 protein. D genes are given only for firm matches.

v_gene: TRBV5-1; j_gene: TRBJ2-1; len: 13; d_gene: -; CDR3aa: ASSLPAGGDDEQF
v_gene: TRBV14; j_gene: TRBJ2-3; len: 14; d_gene: TRBD2; CDR3aa: ASSLKPGLATDTQY
v_gene: TRBV3-1/TRBV3-2; j_gene: TRBJ1-1; len: 12; d_gene: -; CDR3aa: ASSQVIGRVEAF
v_gene: TRBV7-3; j_gene: TRBJ1-1; len: 11; d_gene: -; CDR3aa: ASSVGSYTEAF
v_gene: TRBV6-5; j_gene: TRBJ1-2; len: 10; d_gene: -; CDR3aa: ASNRRGYGYT
v_gene: TRBV29-1; j_gene: TRBJ1-2; len: 11; d_gene: -; CDR3aa: SAYSSSNYGYT
v_gene: TRBV6-5; j_gene: TRBJ2-5; len: 11; d_gene: -; CDR3aa: AGSDSPQETQY
v_gene: TRBV24-1; j_gene: TRBJ2-5; len: 13; d_gene: TRBD1; CDR3aa: ATSDTRTGGETQY
v_gene: TRBV21-1; j_gene: TRBJ2-7; len: 12; d_gene: -; CDR3aa: ASSKGPGVYEQY
v_gene: TRBV6-2/TRBV6-3; j_gene: TRBJ2-1; len: 8; d_gene: -; CDR3aa: ASSGGEQF
v_gene: TRBV29-1; j_gene: TRBJ2-5; len: 15; d_gene: TRBD1; CDR3aa: SVEGPPGGQGQETQY
v_gene: TRBV5-1; j_gene: TRBJ2-3; len: 12; d_gene: TRBD2; CDR3aa: ASSFSGGADTQY
v_gene: TRBV7-2; j_gene: TRBJ2-1; len: 14; d_gene: -; CDR3aa: ASSPGAGSSYNEQF
v_gene: TRBV2; j_gene: TRBJ2-5; len: 12; d_gene: -; CDR3aa: ASSGSTGQETQY
v_gene: TRBV9; j_gene: TRBJ2-3; len: 13; d_gene: TRBD2; CDR3aa: ASSAVAGGTDTQY
v_gene: TRBV18; j_gene: TRBJ2-3; len: 13; d_gene: TRBD1; CDR3aa: ASSLSAQGADTQY
v_gene: TRBV3-1/TRBV3-2; j_gene: TRBJ2-1; len: 14; d_gene: TRBD1; CDR3aa: ASSQEWTGGGNEQF
v_gene: TRBV12-3/TRBV12-4; j_gene: TRBJ1-1; len: 11; d_gene: -; CDR3aa: ASRSTVNTEAF
v_gene: TRBV28; j_gene: TRBJ1-1; len: 11; d_gene: TRBD1; CDR3aa: ASSLQGGTEAF
v_gene: TRBV19; j_gene: TRBJ1-5; len: 13; d_gene: -; CDR3aa: ASSMGLISNQPQH
v_gene: TRBV2; j_gene: TRBJ1-1; len: 13; d_gene: -; CDR3aa: ASRPLDGFNTEAF
v_gene: TRBV7-6; j_gene: TRBJ1-1; len: 11; d_gene: -; CDR3aa: ASSRQSYTEAF
v_gene: TRBV5-6; j_gene: TRBJ2-1; len: 12; d_gene: -; CDR3aa: ASSLYRVNNEQF
v_gene: TRBV7-2; j_gene: TRBJ1-1; len: 11; d_gene: -; CDR3aa: ASSLGAFTEAF
v_gene: TRBV5-5; j_gene: TRBJ2-3; len: 12; d_gene: -; CDR3aa: ASSLVPVADTQY
v_gene: TRBV7-2; j_gene: TRBJ2-2; len: 13; d_gene: TRBD2; CDR3aa: ASGAGGHITGELF
v_gene: TRBV5-6; j_gene: TRBJ1-1; len: 13; d_gene: -; CDR3aa: ASSLTGGANTEAF
v_gene: TRBV3-1/TRBV3-2; j_gene: TRBJ2-7; len: 12; d_gene: TRBD2; CDR3aa: ASSQRGSSYEQY
v_gene: TRBV6-5; j_gene: TRBJ2-4; len: 12; d_gene: TRBD1; CDR3aa: ASSSGTGTNIQY
v_gene: TRBV7-3; j_gene: TRBJ2-1; len: 14; d_gene: TRBD1; CDR3aa: ASSITGAVGGNEQF
v_gene: TRBV6-1; j_gene: TRBJ1-1; len: 16; d_gene: TRBD1; CDR3aa: ASSEAGYRGRGYTEAF
v_gene: TRBV6-5; j_gene: TRBJ1-5; len: 13; d_gene: -; CDR3aa: ASSTGVLSNQPQH
v_gene: TRBV4-3; j_gene: TRBJ1-1; len: 13; d_gene: -; CDR3aa: ASSQDLARVTEAF
v_gene: TRBV7-7; j_gene: TRBJ2-5; len: 11; d_gene: -; CDR3aa: ASSLVEQETQY
v_gene: TRBV7-2; j_gene: TRBJ2-3; len: 13; d_gene: -; CDR3aa: ASSPSGTPSDTQY
v_gene: TRBV19; j_gene: TRBJ1-6; len: 13; d_gene: TRBD1; CDR3aa: ASSSPQGANSPLH
v_gene: TRBV3-1/TRBV3-2; j_gene: TRBJ1-5; len: 14; d_gene: TRBD1; CDR3aa: ASSQGQGWSNQPQH
v_gene: TRBV9; j_gene: TRBJ2-7; len: 12; d_gene: -; CDR3aa: ASSFGSSPHEQY
v_gene: TRBV19; j_gene: TRBJ2-2; len: 15; d_gene: TRBD1; CDR3aa: ASSTPPGTGPSSQLF
v_gene: TRBV7-2; j_gene: TRBJ2-7; len: 11; d_gene: -; CDR3aa: ASRENRLYEQY
v_gene: TRBV27; j_gene: TRBJ1-2; len: 12; d_gene: -; CDR3aa: ASSFRNSNYGYT
v_gene: TRBV11-2; j_gene: TRBJ1-1; len: 13; d_gene: TRBD1; CDR3aa: ASSSLYRGDTEAF
v_gene: TRBV28; j_gene: TRBJ2-1; len: 16; d_gene: -; CDR3aa: ASSLEGAHWSSYNEQF
v_gene: TRBV28; j_gene: TRBJ2-6; len: 12; d_gene: -; CDR3aa: ASSFNSGANVLT
v_gene: TRBV5-1; j_gene: TRBJ1-1; len: 13; d_gene: TRBD1; CDR3aa: ASSRDREYLPEAF
v_gene: TRBV5-4; j_gene: TRBJ2-3; len: 12; d_gene: TRBD1; CDR3aa: ASSQGQGADTQY
v_gene: TRBV4-1; j_gene: TRBJ2-1; len: 14; d_gene: TRBD2; CDR3aa: ASSLRLAGGYNEQF
v_gene: TRBV2; j_gene: TRBJ1-5; len: 15; d_gene: -; CDR3aa: ASSEGQEGYSNQPQH